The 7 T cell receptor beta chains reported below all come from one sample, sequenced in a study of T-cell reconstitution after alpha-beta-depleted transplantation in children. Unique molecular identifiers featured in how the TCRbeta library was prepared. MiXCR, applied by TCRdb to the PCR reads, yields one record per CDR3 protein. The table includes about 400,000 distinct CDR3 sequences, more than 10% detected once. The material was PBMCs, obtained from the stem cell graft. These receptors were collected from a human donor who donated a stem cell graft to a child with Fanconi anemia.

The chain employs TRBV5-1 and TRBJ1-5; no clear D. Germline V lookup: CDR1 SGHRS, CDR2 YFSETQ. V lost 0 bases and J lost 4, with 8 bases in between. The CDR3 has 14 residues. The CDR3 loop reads CASSLGIGNQPQHF. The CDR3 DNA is TGCGCCAGCAGCTTGGGGATAGGGAATCAGCCCCAGCATTTT.

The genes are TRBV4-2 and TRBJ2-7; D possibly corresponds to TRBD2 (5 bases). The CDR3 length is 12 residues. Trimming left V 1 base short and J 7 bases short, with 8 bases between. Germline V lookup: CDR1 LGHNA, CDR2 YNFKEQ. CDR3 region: CASSQVTGEQYF. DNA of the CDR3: TGTGCCAGCAGCCAAGTAACGGGGGAGCAGTACTTC.

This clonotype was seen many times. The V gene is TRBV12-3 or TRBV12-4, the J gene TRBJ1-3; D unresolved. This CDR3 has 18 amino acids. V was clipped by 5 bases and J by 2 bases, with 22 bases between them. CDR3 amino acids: CASSPYQPSPRTGNTIYF. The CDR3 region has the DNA TGTGCCAGCAGTCCCTATCAACCCTCGCCCAGGACTGGAAACACCATATATTTT.

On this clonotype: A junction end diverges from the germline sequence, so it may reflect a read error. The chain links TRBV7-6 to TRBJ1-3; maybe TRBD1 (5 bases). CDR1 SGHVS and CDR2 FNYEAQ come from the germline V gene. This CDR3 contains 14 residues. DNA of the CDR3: TGTGCCAGCAGCGTGCCGGGACCTGGGAACACCATATATTTT. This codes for CASSVPGPGNTIYF. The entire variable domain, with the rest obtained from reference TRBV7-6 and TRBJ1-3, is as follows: GAGVSQSPRYKVTKRGQDVALRCDPISGHVSLYWYRQALGQGPEFLTYFNYEAQQDKSGLPNDRFSAERPEGSISTLTIQRTEQRDSAMYRCASSVPGPGNTIYFGEGSWLTVV.

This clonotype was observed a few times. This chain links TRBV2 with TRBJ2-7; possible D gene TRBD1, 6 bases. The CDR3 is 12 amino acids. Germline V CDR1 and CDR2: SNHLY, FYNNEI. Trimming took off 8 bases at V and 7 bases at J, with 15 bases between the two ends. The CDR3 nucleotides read TGTGCCAGCGGGACACGGTCTCGGGAGCAGTACTTC. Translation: CASGTRSREQYF.

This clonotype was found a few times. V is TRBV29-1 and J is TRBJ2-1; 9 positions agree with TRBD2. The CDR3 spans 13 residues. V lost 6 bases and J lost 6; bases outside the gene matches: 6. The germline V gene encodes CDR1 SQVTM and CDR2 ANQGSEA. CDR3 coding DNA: TGCAGCGTCGCGGGGGGGAACGGCAATGAGCAGTTCTTC. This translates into CSVAGGNGNEQFF.

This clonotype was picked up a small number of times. As DNA, the CDR3 is TGTGCCAGCAGTCTAAGGTCCGTCAGCGGCTCACCCCTCCACTTT. Its translation is CASSLRSVSGSPLHF. V and J are TRBV7-9 and TRBJ1-6; D gene ambiguous. The germline CDR1 and CDR2 sequences are SEHNR and FQNEAQ (reference sequence). V lost 6 bases, J lost 10 bases, and 19 bases lay in between. CDR3 length: 15 amino acids.